This T cell receptor beta chain was recovered during a study of blood T cell repertoires in COVID-19. Study details: COVID-19 samples, acute and convalescent, were from the United States, Italy and Spain. From T cells, B-cell-depleted T cells, or PBMCs came the material, which was cDNA or gDNA.

Participant reports of clinical history set cohort assignment. Exposed enrollees had met someone with a PCR-confirmed or clinician-diagnosed COVID-19 case at some point within the 2 weeks before study entry. Trimming shortened V by 7 bases and J by 3 bases, and 12 bases separated the two germline ends. CDR1 and CDR2 (germline): MGHDK, SYGVNS. The CDR3 has 13 residues. The data were produced by immunoSEQ multiplex PCR, yet TCRdb's version contains in-frame clones alone and is incomplete. The sample contains 130,000 to 150,000 clones, 75% to 90% of which appear only once. The chain has TRBV25-1 and TRBJ1-1, with D unresolved. Sequencing was done on a sample of PBMCs or T cells enriched from blood (not recorded which). This TCR was recovered from a woman aged 40 to 49 who had been exposed to COVID-19. In nucleotides, the CDR3 is TGTGCCAGCACCTTGACAACGTACACTGAAGCTTTCTTT. Translation: CASTLTTYTEAFF.